A selection of T cell receptor beta chains follows, all from one sample in a study of OX40 agonist ivuxolimab in advanced cancers. The data were produced by immunoSEQ multiplex PCR, yet TCRdb's version contains in-frame clones alone and is incomplete. This sample yields tens of thousands of clones, of which more than 70% are seen a single time; 1.5% belongs to the top ten. This specimen was CD4+ or CD8+ T cells sorted from blood, taken in a trial of the OX40 agonist ivuxolimab. All receptors come from an adult with an advanced solid tumor such as melanoma, head and neck, liver or kidney cancer. The CDR3 runs from the conserved cysteine through the conserved F or W. The order of the fields is D gene, V gene, CDR3 length, J gene, clone size, CDR3 DNA, CDR3 protein. A D gene is named only where the DNA matches it firmly. Clone size is shown for a subset of rows, as once, few, many or a class of expanded clone.

>.|TRBV19|14|TRBJ2-7|.
TGTGCCAGTAGTATAACGGGGAGCTCCTACGAGCAGTACTTC
CASSITGSSYEQYF
>TRBD1|TRBV5-6|15|TRBJ2-7|.
TGTGCCAGCAGTTCCCGGGACAGGGCGGTGCACGAGCAGTACTTC
CASSSRDRAVHEQYF
>.|TRBV15|14|TRBJ2-5|.
TGTGCCACCAGCAGAGATCAGAGGGCAGAGACCCAGTACTTC
CATSRDQRAETQYF
>.|TRBV10-2|13|TRBJ2-3|.
TGCGCCAGCGTCGGACTCAGCACAGATACGCAGTATTTT
CASVGLSTDTQYF
>TRBD2|TRBV5-4|15|TRBJ2-7|.
TGTGCCAGCACCGCCCGGGGGGGAACCGCCTACGAGCAGTACTTC
CASTARGGTAYEQYF
>.|TRBV27|13|TRBJ1-5|.
TGTGCCAGCAGTTTGAGGGATGGTCAGCCCCAGCATTTT
CASSLRDGQPQHF
>.|TRBV6-1|12|TRBJ1-2|.
TGTGCCAGCAGTGAAGGAAGGGGTGGCTACACCTTC
CASSEGRGGYTF
>.|TRBV28|13|TRBJ2-3|.
TGTGCCAGCAGTAGCCAAGTTCCAGATACGCAGTATTTT
CASSSQVPDTQYF
>.|TRBV23-1|17|TRBJ1-6|.
TGCGCCAGCAGTCCTTACAATAAAAGGCAGGGTGGTTCACCCCTCCACTTT
CASSPYNKRQGGSPLHF
>TRBD2|TRBV11-2|16|TRBJ2-7|once
TGTGCCAGCAGCTTAGGGCGACTAGCGGGGGGCTACGAGCAGTACTTC
CASSLGRLAGGYEQYF
>.|TRBV5-1|14|TRBJ1-3|.
TGCGCCAGCAGCTTGCCCGACTCTGGAAACACCATATATTTT
CASSLPDSGNTIYF
>.|TRBV7-9|16|TRBJ2-5|.
TGTGCCAGCAGCTCACGTAGGACCCTCCGCCAAGAGACCCAGTACTTC
CASSSRRTLRQETQYF
>.|TRBV30|10|TRBJ1-4|.
TGTGCCTGGGGTGCAGGAAAACTGTTTTTT
CAWGAGKLFF
>TRBD1|TRBV6-6|13|TRBJ2-5|.
TGTGCCAGCAGCCCCGGGACAGGGGAAACCCAGTACTTC
CASSPGTGETQYF
>TRBD1|TRBV5-4|17|TRBJ1-1|.
TGTGCCAGCAGCTCGACCCGGGACAGGGGATGGGGCACTGAAGCTTTCTTT
CASSSTRDRGWGTEAFF
>.|TRBV28|12|TRBJ1-2|once
TGTGCCAGCAGTTTATCGGAGGGGGGCTACACCTTC
CASSLSEGGYTF
>.|TRBV18|15|TRBJ1-5|.
TGTGCCAGCTCACCACCGGGGTATAGCAATCAGCCCCAGCATTTT
CASSPPGYSNQPQHF